This T cell receptor (beta chain) emerged from a study of brain T cells in children with intractable seizures. This CDR3 has 14 residues. Germline CDR1 SGHTA, CDR2 FQGNSA. V shed 5 bases, J shed 6 bases, and the junction held 3 bases outside the gene matches. Time point specified: blood from clinic visit 5 months post-surgery; TSC patient then seizure free. Only cases whose brain tissue showed the highest T cell transcript signatures were sequenced. Libraries were prepared by immunoSEQ multiplex PCR; TCRdb keeps only in-frame clonotypes and omits some of them. The sample carries approximately 330,000 clones, 85% to 95% recorded once. The sample holds a few counts of this clone.

The receptor's source is a boy in the first two years of life with tuberous sclerosis and intractable seizures. The starting material was peripheral blood, obtained more than 4 months after surgery. The rearrangement uses TRBV7-2 and TRBJ2-5; 13 bases line up with TRBD2. The CDR3 DNA follows: TGTGCCAGCAGCCCCGGGACTAGCGGGAAGACCCAGTACTTC. Translation gives CASSPGTSGKTQYF.